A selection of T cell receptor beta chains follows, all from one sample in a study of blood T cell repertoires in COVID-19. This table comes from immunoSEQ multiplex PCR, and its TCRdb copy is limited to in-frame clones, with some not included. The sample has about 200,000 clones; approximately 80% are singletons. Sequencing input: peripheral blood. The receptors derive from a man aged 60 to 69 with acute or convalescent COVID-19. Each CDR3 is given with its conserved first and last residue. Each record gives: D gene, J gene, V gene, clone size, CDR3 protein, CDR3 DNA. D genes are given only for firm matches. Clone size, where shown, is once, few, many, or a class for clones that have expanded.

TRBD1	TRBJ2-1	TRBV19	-	CASSSRGPEFF	TGTGCCAGTAGCTCCAGGGGGCCGGAGTTCTTC
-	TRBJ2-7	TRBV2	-	CASSGNRRTVTYEQYF	TGTGCCAGCAGTGGAAACCGGAGGACGGTAACCTACGAGCAGTACTTC
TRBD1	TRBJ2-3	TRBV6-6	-	CASSYTTGATDTQYF	TGTGCCAGCAGTTACACGACAGGGGCCACAGATACGCAGTATTTT
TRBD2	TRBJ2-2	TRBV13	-	CASSPVGLAGHTGELFF	TGTGCCAGCAGTCCCGTGGGACTAGCGGGTCACACCGGGGAGCTGTTTTTT
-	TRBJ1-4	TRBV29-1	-	CSVEVRTARSKLFF	TGCAGCGTTGAAGTTCGAACGGCGCGGAGTAAACTGTTTTTT
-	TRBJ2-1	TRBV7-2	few	CASSSLQGNEQFF	TGTGCCAGCAGCTCCCTACAGGGCAATGAGCAGTTCTTC
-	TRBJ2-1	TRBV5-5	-	CASSRIQVPSSYNEQFF	TGTGCCAGCAGCCGGATACAGGTTCCTAGCTCCTACAATGAGCAGTTCTTC
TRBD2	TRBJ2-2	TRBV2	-	CASSEGPAGRTGELFF	TGTGCCAGCAGTGAGGGCCCAGCGGGGCGCACCGGGGAGCTGTTTTTT
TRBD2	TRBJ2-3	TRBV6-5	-	CASSYSSPSGSDTQYF	TGTGCCAGCAGTTACTCGAGTCCTAGCGGGTCAGATACGCAGTATTTT
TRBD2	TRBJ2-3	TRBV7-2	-	CASSLELAGGYGGTDTQYF	TGTGCCAGCAGCTTAGAGCTAGCGGGGGGGTACGGGGGCACAGATACGCAGTATTTT
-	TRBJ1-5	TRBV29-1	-	CSVSVTGMNQPQHF	TGCAGTGTCTCTGTCACAGGGATGAATCAGCCCCAGCATTTT
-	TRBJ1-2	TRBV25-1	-	CASSEGDRGYTF	TGTGCCAGCAGTGAGGGAGACCGTGGCTACACCTTC
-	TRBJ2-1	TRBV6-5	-	CASSRDSYNEQFF	TGTGCCAGCAGCCGAGATTCCTACAATGAGCAGTTCTTC
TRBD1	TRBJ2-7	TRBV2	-	CASSEAAGQGAYEQYF	TGTGCCAGCAGTGAAGCGGCGGGACAGGGGGCCTACGAGCAGTACTTC
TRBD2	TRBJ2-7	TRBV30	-	CAWSAREGYEQYF	TGTGCCTGGAGTGCTAGGGAGGGGTACGAGCAGTACTTC
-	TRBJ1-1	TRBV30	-	CAWSMGGGAFF	TGTGCCTGGAGTATGGGAGGGGGAGCTTTCTTT
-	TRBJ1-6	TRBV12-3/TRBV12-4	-	CASSLTANSPLHF	TGTGCCAGCAGTTTGACAGCTAATTCACCCCTCCACTTT
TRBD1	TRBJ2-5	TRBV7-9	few	CASSLGQGGGETQYF	TGTGCCAGCAGCCTAGGACAGGGAGGTGGAGAGACCCAGTACTTC
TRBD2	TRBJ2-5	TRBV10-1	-	CASSESGLAGGRETQYF	TGCGCCAGCAGTGAGTCCGGACTAGCGGGAGGGCGGGAGACCCAGTACTTC
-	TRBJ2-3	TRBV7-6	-	CASSRALRDTQYF	TGTGCCAGCTCGCGGGCCCTCCGAGATACGCAGTATTTT
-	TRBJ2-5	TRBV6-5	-	CASGKRGETQYF	TGTGCCAGCGGTAAAAGGGGGGAGACCCAGTACTTC
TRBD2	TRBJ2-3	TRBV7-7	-	CASSQGAGPTDTQYF	TGTGCTAGCAGCCAAGGAGCGGGGCCCACAGATACGCAGTATTTT
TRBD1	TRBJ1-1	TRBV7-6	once	CASSYATGLNTEAFF	TGTGCCAGCAGCTATGCGACAGGGTTGAACACTGAAGCTTTCTTT
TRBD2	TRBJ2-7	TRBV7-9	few	CASGEFGGAGEQYF	TGTGCCTCAGGAGAGTTCGGGGGGGCCGGCGAGCAGTACTTC
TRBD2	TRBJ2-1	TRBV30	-	CAWNGLLAGAYNEQFF	TGTGCCTGGAACGGGCTCCTAGCGGGAGCCTACAATGAGCAGTTCTTC
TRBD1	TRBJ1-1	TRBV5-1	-	CASSWRQGAGTEAFF	TGCGCCAGCAGCTGGCGACAGGGGGCAGGGACTGAAGCTTTCTTT
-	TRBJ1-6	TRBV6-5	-	CASSYGGNYSPLHF	TGTGCCAGCAGTTATGGGGGGAATTATTCACCCCTCCACTTT
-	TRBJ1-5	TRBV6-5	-	CASRTNDLFGQPQHF	TGTGCCAGCAGAACCAACGATTTATTCGGTCAGCCCCAGCATTTT
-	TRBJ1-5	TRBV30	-	CAWRGGRGNQPQHF	TGTGCCTGGAGAGGAGGGCGCGGAAATCAGCCCCAGCATTTT
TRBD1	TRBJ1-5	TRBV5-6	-	CASSLAGQAAQPQHF	TGTGCCAGCAGCCTGGCGGGACAGGCGGCCCAGCCCCAGCATTTT
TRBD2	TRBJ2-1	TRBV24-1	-	CATGGLGTFNEQFF	TGTGCCACCGGGGGACTAGGGACTTTCAATGAGCAGTTCTTC
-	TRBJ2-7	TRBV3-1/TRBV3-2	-	CASSLLKQGNEQYF	TGTGCCAGCAGCCTGTTAAAACAGGGTAACGAGCAGTACTTC
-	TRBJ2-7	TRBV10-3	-	CAISDGALYF	TGTGCCATCAGCGATGGGGCTCTGTACTTC
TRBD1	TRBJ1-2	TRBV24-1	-	CATSDRTGIGGYTF	TGTGCCACCAGTGACCGGACAGGGATCGGTGGCTACACCTTC
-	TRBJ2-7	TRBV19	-	CASSTTFSGSYEQYF	TGTGCCAGTAGTACAACCTTTTCCGGTTCCTACGAGCAGTACTTC
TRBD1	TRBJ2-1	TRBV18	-	CASSPKWGGQGRIYNEQFF	TGTGCCAGCTCACCAAAGTGGGGGGGACAGGGGCGAATATACAATGAGCAGTTCTTC
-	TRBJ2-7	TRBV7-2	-	CASSLRLNSDSYEQYF	TGTGCCAGCAGCTTACGGCTTAACAGTGACTCCTACGAGCAGTACTTC
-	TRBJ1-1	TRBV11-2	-	CASSSQLYTEAFF	TGTGCCAGCAGCTCCCAACTTTATACTGAAGCTTTCTTT
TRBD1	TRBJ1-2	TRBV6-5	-	CASRTPGTANYGYTF	TGTGCCAGCAGAACCCCCGGGACAGCTAACTATGGCTACACCTTC
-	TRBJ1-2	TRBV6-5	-	CASRDTYGYTF	TGTGCCAGCAGAGACACCTATGGCTACACCTTC
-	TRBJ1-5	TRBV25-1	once	CASILTGWSNQPQHF	TGTGCCAGCATACTCACAGGGTGGAGCAATCAGCCCCAGCATTTT
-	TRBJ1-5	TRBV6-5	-	CASSYFLSGRNQPQHF	TGTGCCAGCAGTTACTTCCTATCGGGGAGGAATCAGCCCCAGCATTTT
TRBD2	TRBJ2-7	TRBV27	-	CASSKSGRALYEQYF	TGTGCCAGCAGCAAAAGCGGGAGGGCCTTATACGAGCAGTACTTC
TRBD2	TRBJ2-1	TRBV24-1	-	CATSDLTSGGSSYNEQFF	TGTGCCACCAGTGATTTGACTAGCGGGGGTAGCTCCTACAATGAGCAGTTCTTC
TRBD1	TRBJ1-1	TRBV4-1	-	CASSQDRTGQWNTEAFF	TGCGCCAGCAGCCAAGATCGGACAGGGCAGTGGAACACTGAAGCTTTCTTT
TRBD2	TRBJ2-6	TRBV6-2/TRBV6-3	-	CASSYWLGWSGSTGANVLTF	TGTGCCAGCAGTTACTGGCTGGGGTGGAGCGGGAGCACTGGGGCCAACGTCCTGACTTTC
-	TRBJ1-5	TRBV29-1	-	CSVDHRVPQPQHF	TGCAGCGTGGATCACAGGGTACCACAGCCCCAGCATTTT
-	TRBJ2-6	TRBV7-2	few	CASSTPGRSGANVLTF	TGTGCCAGCAGCACTCCAGGGCGCTCTGGGGCCAACGTCCTGACTTTC
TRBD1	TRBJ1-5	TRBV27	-	CASSSRGGDEPQHF	TGTGCCAGCAGTTCCAGAGGGGGCGATGAGCCCCAGCATTTT
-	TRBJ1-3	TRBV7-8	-	CASSRVGNTIYF	TGTGCTTCCTCCCGGGTTGGAAACACCATATATTTT
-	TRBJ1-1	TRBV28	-	CASSLNRDAFF	TGTGCCAGCAGCTTGAACAGGGACGCTTTCTTT
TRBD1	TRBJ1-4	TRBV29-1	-	CSVERGGDEKLFF	TGCAGCGTTGAACGAGGGGGCGATGAAAAACTGTTTTTT
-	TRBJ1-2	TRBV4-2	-	CASSQDLQGGYGYTF	TGTGCCAGCAGCCAAGATCTACAGGGCGGCTATGGCTACACCTTC
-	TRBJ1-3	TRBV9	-	CASSVGGGANTIYF	TGTGCCAGCAGCGTAGGTGGGGGGGCCAACACCATATATTTT